This T cell receptor (beta chain) was retrieved from a study of T cells in pancreatic ductal adenocarcinoma. Study results and limitations: Mean clonality was around 0.11 in tumors and about 0.07 in blood, not significantly different. Blood had more productive templates and around 8.5-fold more unique clonotypes than tumor. Comparisons of tumor and blood clonality may show falsely lower tumor diversity.

The germline gives CDR1 KGHSH, CDR2 LQKENI. The V end lost 6 bases, the J end lost 1 base, and 9 bases lay between the germline ends. The CDR3 totals 13 residues. Surgery without prior neoadjuvant therapy was the treatment of the selected pancreatic ductal adenocarcinoma patients. Sequencing used immunoSEQ multiplex PCR; TCRdb keeps in-frame clones, though not all of them. Altogether more than 85,000 clones are present, nearly 95% being singletons, with the ten largest covering less than 4%. In regard to this clone: Its antigen is undetermined.

The TCR was taken from a human donor with pancreatic ductal adenocarcinoma. The sequenced sample consisted of PBMCs. The chain couples TRBV18 to TRBJ1-2; D is undetermined. CDR3 bases: TGTGCCAGCTCGACCGCGGATAACTATGGCTACACCTTC. Encoded protein: CASSTADNYGYTF. Full variable domain (remainder filled in from reference TRBV18 and TRBJ1-2): NAGVMQNPRHLVRRRGQEARLRCSPMKGHSHVYWYRQLPEEGLKFMVYLQKENIIDESGMPKERFSAEFPKEGPSILRIQQVVRGDSAAYFCASSTADNYGYTFGSGTRLTVV.